This TCR beta chain was retrieved from a study of shared clonotypes between healthy human individuals. The assay ran at deep level. Per the original methods: There were no quality scores in the junction-only immunoSEQ sequences, so filtering differed. Libraries were prepared by immunoSEQ multiplex PCR; TCRdb keeps only in-frame clonotypes and omits some of them. V, J and clone size are those of that table, while D and trimming were read from the DNA. The sample carries approximately 1,500,000 clones, 95% to 99% recorded once. With 6 bases removed from V and 3 bases from J, the gap between germline ends came to 9 bases. The CDR3 contains 12 residues. CDR1 is SGHAT, CDR2 FQNNGV, per germline.

Sequences were obtained from naive CD4+ T cells sorted from blood. This sample's subset: CD45RA+ positively selected. The TCR was taken from a man aged 25-45 years in good health. V is TRBV11-2 and J is TRBJ2-7; the D is unclear. CDR3 protein: CASRLPGYEQYF. The CDR3 coding sequence is TGTGCCAGCAGGCTTCCTGGCTACGAGCAGTACTTC.